These 12 T cell receptor beta chains share one sample of origin, sequenced in a study of cytomegalovirus exposure and HLA in healthy donors. PCR employed 60 Vbeta and 13 Jbeta primers. Using immunoSEQ multiplex PCR, the repertoire was profiled, and TCRdb retains in-frame clones only, with some absent. This table holds about 160,000 clones, 65% to 70% found once. The sequenced sample was PBMCs. The receptors come from a woman aged 18-30 years in good health and CMV-seropositive.

The rearrangement uses TRBV6-5 and TRBJ1-5; D is possibly TRBD1 (5 bases). Deletions cut 6 bases from V and 7 bases from J, with 10 bases between. The CDR3 is 12 amino acids. Looked up from germline, CDR1 is MNHEY and CDR2 is SVGAGI. Here the CDR3 DNA reads TGTGCCAGCAGGCGGGGGGACCAGCCCCAGCATTTT. This codes for CASRRGDQPQHF.

The genes are TRBV4-1 and TRBJ1-5; TRBD1 aligns across 9 bases. This CDR3 spans 14 amino acids. The J segment lost 4 bases and the V segment lost 3 bases, leaving 1 base of the junction unmatched. The V gene's germline CDR1 is MGHRA and CDR2 YSYEKL. For the CDR3, the DNA is TGCGCCAGCAGCCACGGGACAGGGAATCAGCCCCAGCATTTT. It translates to CASSHGTGNQPQHF.

The V and J genes are TRBV5-6 and TRBJ2-7; a weak D match, TRBD2 (6 bases). V gave up 4 bases and J gave up 2 bases, with 13 bases separating them. There are 14 residues in the CDR3. CDR1 is SGHDT and CDR2 is YYEEEE in the germline V gene. CDR3 nucleotides: TGTGCCAGCAGCCTCGGGGAGGAGACCTACGAGCAGTACTTC. Its protein product is CASSLGEETYEQYF.

The CDR3 nucleotides are TGTGCCAGCAGCTTAGGGAGACAGGGCATTGGGTACGAGCAGTACTTC. Amino acids: CASSLGRQGIGYEQYF. The genes are TRBV7-6 and TRBJ2-5, with 7 bases fitting TRBD1. The last part of the DNA fits TRBJ2-7 better; the J call may be wrong. The CDR3 consists of 16 residues. Germline V CDR1 and CDR2: SGHVS, FNYEAQ.

CDR3 sequence: CASSSRDSGVTSFANTGELFF. The CDR3 DNA follows: TGTGCCAGTAGTTCCCGGGACTCGGGGGTAACATCGTTCGCGAACACCGGGGAGCTGTTTTTT. The genes are TRBV19 and TRBJ2-2; a weak D match, TRBD2 (6 bases). This CDR3 is built from 21 residues. V was shortened by 5 bases and J by 0 bases, with 28 bases between the two germline ends. Germline assignment: CDR1 LNHDA and CDR2 SQIVND (reference sequence).

In this sample, this clone turned up a few times. The chain couples TRBV27 to TRBJ1-5; 7 bases map to TRBD1. CDR3 length: 16 residues. In germline, CDR1 is MNHEY, CDR2 SMNVEV (reference sequence). V gave up 0 bases and J gave up 6 bases; unmatched junction bases: 8. The CDR3: CASSLSGAYRGQPQHF. In DNA, the CDR3 is TGTGCCAGCAGTTTATCGGGGGCCTACAGGGGTCAGCCCCAGCATTTT.

V and J are TRBV18 and TRBJ2-1; D gene unclear. The ends were cut back, 3 bases at V and 8 bases at J, with 5 bases in the middle. The CDR3 is 11 amino acids. Per germline, CDR1 KGHSH and CDR2 LQKENI. The CDR3, as DNA: TGTGCCAGCTCACCGTTCTATGAGCAGTTCTTC. Translating it yields CASSPFYEQFF.

This rearrangement joins TRBV29-1 to TRBJ2-5, with TRBD1 identical over 10 bases. The end of the DNA is better explained by TRBJ2-7, so the J call may be wrong. The CDR3 loop spans 12 amino acids. CDR1 and CDR2 (germline): SQVTM, ANQGSEA. Here the CDR3 DNA reads TGCAGCGTTTGGGACAGGGGTTACGAGCAGTACTTC. As protein: CSVWDRGYEQYF.

The chain employs TRBV6-1 and TRBJ2-1; TRBD1 might be the D (6 bases). Germline V gene data show CDR1 as MNHNS and CDR2 as SASEGT. Trimming removed 7 bases at V and 3 bases at J, with 13 bases between. The CDR3 spans 14 residues. The CDR3 nucleotides read TGTGCCAGCATTAAGGGACAACTCTACAATGAGCAGTTCTTC. This translates into CASIKGQLYNEQFF.

This clone was detected only a few times. The chain joins TRBV9 to TRBJ1-5; D possibly corresponds to TRBD1 (6 bases). The CDR3 is made up of 15 amino acids. Germline CDR1 reads SGDLS; CDR2 reads YYNGEE. V was trimmed by 3 bases and J by 4 bases, leaving 14 bases between them. Written as DNA, the CDR3 is TGTGCCAGCAGCGGAACCGGGACAATTAATCAGCCCCAGCATTTT. It codes for CASSGTGTINQPQHF. The full variable domain, rest sourced from reference TRBV9 and TRBJ1-5, is DSGVTQTPKHLITATGQRVTLRCSPRSGDLSVYWYQQSLDQGLQFLIQYYNGEERAKGNILERFSAQQFPDLHSELNLSSLELGDSALYFCASSGTGTINQPQHFGDGTRLSIL.

V usage is TRBV2 and J usage is TRBJ1-5, with D possibly being TRBD1 (5 bases). The CDR3 sequence is 11 residues long. Germline lookup yields CDR1 SNHLY and CDR2 FYNNEI. V was clipped by 8 bases and J by 7 bases, with 9 bases between them. The CDR3 region is CASRREQPQHF. The CDR3 region has the DNA TGTGCCAGCCGCAGGGAACAGCCCCAGCATTTT.

V and J are TRBV9 and TRBJ2-7; D is ambiguous. Trimming took 2 bases from V and 2 from J, leaving 11 bases between them. Germline lookup yields CDR1 SGDLS and CDR2 YYNGEE. This CDR3 contains 14 residues. CDR3 region: CASSVNTMTYEQYF. The CDR3 DNA reads as TGTGCCAGCAGCGTTAACACTATGACCTACGAGCAGTACTTC.